The 18 T cell receptor beta chains given below trace back to one sample, sequenced in a study of blood T cells in healthy people across ages. It was with a sample-barcoded 5' primer and a J-beta primer mix that a second PCR of roughly 7 to 12 cycles was run. TCRdb fed the 5' RACE reads into MiXCR, producing one record per CDR3 protein. The sample shows approximately 690,000 distinct CDR3 sequences, under 70% of them seen only once. The sample consisted of blood. The receptors come from a man aged 55-75 years in good health.

J is TRBJ2-3 and V is TRBV15; no clear D. The CDR3 runs 15 residues. Trimming shortened V by 1 base and J by 5 bases, and 13 bases separated the two germline ends. Germline CDR1 and CDR2: LNHNV and YYDKDF (reference sequence). The CDR3 DNA reads as TGTGCCACCAGCAGAGCAGGTTTGGGGATAGATACGCAGTATTTT. As protein: CATSRAGLGIDTQYF.

In regard to this clonotype: This may be a read error: a much more frequent sequence differs by one nucleotide. The V gene is TRBV9, the J gene TRBJ2-5, with D possibly TRBD1 on 6 matching bases. The closer fit of TRBJ2-1 to the DNA end suggests the J call may be wrong. The length of the CDR3 is 17 residues. Per the germline V gene, CDR1 is SGDLS and CDR2 is YYNGEE. The CDR3: CASSVGLGADLQETQFF. The DNA for the CDR3 is TGTGCCAGCAGCGTTGGGTTGGGGGCAGACCTCCAAGAGACCCAGTTCTTC.

The chain uses TRBV10-3 and TRBJ2-7; D is unresolved. Germline V CDR1 and CDR2: ENHRY, SYGVKD. This CDR3 spans 13 amino acids. Trimming stripped 11 bases from V and 1 base from J, with 15 bases between. CDR3 residues: CASSAGLSYEQYF. CDR3 nucleotides: TGTGCCTCCTCGGCAGGCCTATCCTACGAGCAGTACTTC.

This chain joins TRBV6-4 and TRBJ1-6; D not resolved. The CDR3 totals 13 residues. Per germline, CDR1 MRHNA and CDR2 SNTAGT. V lost 2 bases to trimming and J lost 5 bases, with 4 bases between them. This chain's CDR3 is CASSDRDNSPLHF. The CDR3 region has the DNA TGTGCCAGCAGTGACAGGGATAATTCACCCCTCCACTTT.

This rearrangement joins TRBV11-2 to TRBJ2-3; 7 nucleotides line up with TRBD2. V trimming: 5 bases; J trimming: 3 bases; junction bases outside the gene matches: 11. Per the germline V gene, CDR1 is SGHAT and CDR2 is FQNNGV. The CDR3 has 16 amino acids. In DNA form, the CDR3 reads TGTGCCAGCAGCGTGACGGGCCAAGCGGGGACAGATACGCAGTATTTT. This sequence encodes CASSVTGQAGTDTQYF. The full variable domain, completed using reference TRBV11-2 and TRBJ2-3, is EAGVAQSPRYKIIEKRQSVAFWCNPISGHATLYWYQQILGQGPKLLIQFQNNGVVDDSQLPKDRFSAERLKGVDSTLKIQPAKLEDSAVYLCASSVTGQAGTDTQYFGPGTRLTVL.

This chain joins TRBV20-1 and TRBJ1-5; a weak D match, TRBD1 (5 bases). CDR1 DFQATT and CDR2 SNEGSKA come from the germline V gene (reference sequence). The V gene lost 3 bases and the J gene lost 1 base, with 13 bases spanning the gap. The CDR3 is 15 residues long. The CDR3 sequence: CSASPGLPSNQPQHF. The CDR3 DNA reads as TGCAGTGCTAGCCCGGGACTCCCGAGCAATCAGCCCCAGCATTTT.

The chain links TRBV6-1 to TRBJ1-5, with unresolved D. The CDR3 is 15 amino acids. CDR1 and CDR2 (germline): MNHNS, SASEGT. Trimming took off 0 bases at V and 4 bases at J, with 10 bases between the two ends. CDR3 nucleotides: TGTGCCAGCAGTGAAGCCTGGCCGGCTAATCAGCCCCAGCATTTT. This encodes CASSEAWPANQPQHF.

This rearrangement joins TRBV20-1 to TRBJ2-3; TRBD2 matches 8 bases. Germline values: CDR1 DFQATT, CDR2 SNEGSKA (reference sequence). V was pared by 6 bases and J by 2 bases, with 10 bases of the junction left unmatched. The CDR3 consists of 15 residues. The CDR3, as DNA: TGCAGTGCCCCCCTAGGGCGGGGGGCCACAGATACGCAGTATTTT. Its translation is CSAPLGRGATDTQYF.

V is TRBV3-1 and J is TRBJ1-5; D is uncertain. The V gene's germline CDR1 is LGHDT and CDR2 YNNKEL (reference sequence). CDR3 length: 15 residues. Trimming removed 0 bases from V and 4 bases from J, with 10 bases in between. CDR3 coding DNA: TGTGCCAGCAGCCAAGATCGAACCCCTAATCAGCCCCAGCATTTT. It is translated as CASSQDRTPNQPQHF.

The V and J genes are TRBV10-3 and TRBJ2-7, with D possibly TRBD1 on 6 matching bases. The CDR3 is made up of 15 amino acids. Trimming left V 4 bases short and J 0 bases short, with 13 bases between. Germline CDR1 is ENHRY and CDR2 is SYGVKD. The DNA for the CDR3 is TGTGCCATCAGTGCCGGACAGCAATTCTCCTACGAGCAGTACTTC. It codes for CAISAGQQFSYEQYF.

The chain joins TRBV29-1 to TRBJ2-5; D tentatively fits TRBD1 or TRBD2 (5 bases each). The CDR3 has 12 amino acids. V was cut by 3 bases and J by 5 bases, with 10 bases left in between. Germline assignment: CDR1 SQVTM and CDR2 ANQGSEA. CDR3 region: CSVEGVRETQYF. CDR3 nucleotides: TGCAGCGTTGAGGGGGTCCGGGAGACCCAGTACTTC.

V is TRBV5-1 and J is TRBJ2-2; D could derive from TRBD1 or TRBD2 (5 bases each). The germline V and J ends were trimmed by 7 bases and 6 bases, with 19 bases remaining between them. The CDR3 totals 15 residues. Germline lookup yields CDR1 SGHRS and CDR2 YFSETQ. The CDR3 here is CASRPGTETPGELFF. In DNA, the CDR3 is TGCGCCAGCCGGCCTGGGACCGAAACACCCGGGGAGCTGTTTTTT. Variable domain in full (rest from reference TRBV5-1 and TRBJ2-2): KAGVTQTPRYLIKTRGQQVTLSCSPISGHRSVSWYQQTPGQGLQFLFEYFSETQRNKGNFPGRFSGRQFSNSRSEMNVSTLELGDSALYLCASRPGTETPGELFFGEGSRLTVL.

Notes on this clonotype: A single base separates this from a much larger clone, so it may be a read error. The genes are TRBV10-3 and TRBJ1-2; D gene ambiguous. In germline, CDR1 is ENHRY, CDR2 SYGVKD. The CDR3 contains 13 residues. CDR3 bases: TGTGCCATCATTGAGTCCGGACCGCCCGGCTACACCTTC. Translation gives CAIIESGPPGYTF.

The rearrangement links TRBV10-3 to TRBJ2-5; 10 bases fit TRBD2. Germline V CDR1 and CDR2: ENHRY, SYGVKD. The CDR3 loop spans 16 amino acids. V was clipped by 4 bases and J by 4 bases; unmatched bases: 9. The CDR3 bases are TGTGCCATCAGTGCTCCCATAGCGGGGGGCGTAGAGACCCAGTACTTC. Amino acids: CAISAPIAGGVETQYF.

This chain connects TRBV19 to TRBJ2-7; TRBD2 matches 7 bases. The CDR3 is made up of 13 amino acids. Germline CDR1 LNHDA, CDR2 SQIVND (reference sequence). The V gene end was trimmed by 5 bases and the J gene end by 3 bases; junction bases not matched to a gene: 4. The CDR3, as DNA: TGTGCCAGTAGTCCAGCGGGGTTCTACGAGCAGTACTTC. This codes for CASSPAGFYEQYF.

The rearrangement joins TRBV5-1 to TRBJ2-3; D is perhaps TRBD1 (6 bases). The germline gives CDR1 SGHRS, CDR2 YFSETQ. Between the trimmed V and J ends, which lost 6 bases and 0 bases, there was a span of 14 bases. The CDR3 contains 15 residues. DNA of the CDR3: TGCGCCAGCACGACAGGTGTCACTAGCACAGATACGCAGTATTTT. Translated: CASTTGVTSTDTQYF.

J is TRBJ2-7 and V is TRBV6-6, with D tentatively TRBD1 (6 bases). The CDR3 has 16 residues. V gave up 6 bases and J gave up 4 bases, with 22 bases separating them. Germline-derived CDR1 and CDR2 are MNHNY and SVGAGI (reference sequence). The CDR3 loop is CASSRETGRSRYEQYF. The CDR3 DNA is TGTGCCAGCAGCCGTGAGACAGGAAGGTCTCGGTACGAGCAGTACTTC.

As concerns this clonotype: Compared with germline, one end of the junction differs, possibly owing to a read error. J is TRBJ2-5 and V is TRBV3-1; 8 bases agree with TRBD1. The DNA end lines up better with TRBJ2-7; the J call may be wrong. The CDR3 covers 15 residues. The germline V gene encodes CDR1 LGHDT and CDR2 YNNKEL (reference sequence). CDR3 sequence reads: CASSSAGGLSCEQYF. CDR3 nucleotides: TGTGCCAGCAGCTCCGCAGGGGGCTTGTCCTGCGAGCAGTACTTC.